This TCR beta chain was observed in a study of OX40 agonist ivuxolimab in advanced cancers. Study-wide background: Of the participants, under 50% had some prior anti-PD-1, anti-PD-L1 or anti-CTLA-4 therapy, which was allowed.

The protocol was immunoSEQ multiplex PCR, while the TCRdb copy is restricted to in-frame clones and leaves out a portion. Of 81,000 or so clones in the sample, 91% were seen once. V was clipped by 0 bases and J by 2 bases, with 3 bases between them. The germline V gene encodes CDR1 LNHDA and CDR2 SQIVND (reference sequence). This CDR3 is built from 13 residues. The chain combines TRBV19 with TRBJ2-3; no clear D gene. The sample in question was CD4+ or CD8+ T cells sorted from blood, obtained in a trial of the OX40 agonist ivuxolimab. The TCR sequence derives from an adult with an advanced solid tumor such as melanoma, head and neck, liver or kidney cancer. CDR3 sequence: CASSIDPTDTQYF. The CDR3 coding sequence is TGTGCCAGTAGTATAGATCCCACAGATACGCAGTATTTT.